A single T cell receptor beta chain is shown here with its context. Original methodology: Reference gene primers were amplified, and this amplification served to estimate nucleated cell counts. TCRdb's table, derived via immunoSEQ multiplex PCR, lists solely in-frame clones and lacks some. From that table come the V and J calls and clone size; the DNA was used to work out D and trimming. The sample shows under 300,000 clones, roughly 84% of them seen only once. V was shortened by 6 bases and J by 1 base, with 7 bases between the two germline ends. This CDR3 has 11 residues. Per the germline V gene, CDR1 is DFQATT and CDR2 is SNEGSKA (reference sequence). This record comes from a study of blood T cell repertoires in COVID-19. Study summary: Nucleic acid was either cDNA or gDNA, and it came from T cells, B-cell-depleted T cells, or PBMCs.

V and J are TRBV20-1 and TRBJ2-7, with D tentatively TRBD2 (5 bases). The sample was peripheral blood. The TCR sequence derives from a woman between 35 and 50 years old who had recovered from COVID-19. DNA for the CDR3: TGCAGTGCGGGGAGATCCTACGAGCAGTACTTC. Its translation: CSAGRSYEQYF.